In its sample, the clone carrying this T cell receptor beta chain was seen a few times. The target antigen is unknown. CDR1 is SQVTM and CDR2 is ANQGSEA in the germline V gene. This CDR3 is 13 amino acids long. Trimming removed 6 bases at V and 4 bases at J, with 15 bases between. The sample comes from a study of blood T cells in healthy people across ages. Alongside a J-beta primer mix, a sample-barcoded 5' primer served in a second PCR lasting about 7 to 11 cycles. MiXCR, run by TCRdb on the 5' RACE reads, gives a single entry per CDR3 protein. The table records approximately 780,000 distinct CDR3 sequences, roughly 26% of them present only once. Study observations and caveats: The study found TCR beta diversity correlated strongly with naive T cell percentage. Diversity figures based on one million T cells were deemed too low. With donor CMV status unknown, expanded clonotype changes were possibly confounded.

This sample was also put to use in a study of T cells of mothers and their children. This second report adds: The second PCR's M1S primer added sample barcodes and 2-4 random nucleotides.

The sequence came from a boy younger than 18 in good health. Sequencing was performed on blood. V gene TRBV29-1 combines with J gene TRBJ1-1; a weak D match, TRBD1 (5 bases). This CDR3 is CSVRPGGSTEAFF. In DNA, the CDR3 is TGCAGCGTCCGCCCGGGGGGGAGCACTGAAGCTTTCTTT.